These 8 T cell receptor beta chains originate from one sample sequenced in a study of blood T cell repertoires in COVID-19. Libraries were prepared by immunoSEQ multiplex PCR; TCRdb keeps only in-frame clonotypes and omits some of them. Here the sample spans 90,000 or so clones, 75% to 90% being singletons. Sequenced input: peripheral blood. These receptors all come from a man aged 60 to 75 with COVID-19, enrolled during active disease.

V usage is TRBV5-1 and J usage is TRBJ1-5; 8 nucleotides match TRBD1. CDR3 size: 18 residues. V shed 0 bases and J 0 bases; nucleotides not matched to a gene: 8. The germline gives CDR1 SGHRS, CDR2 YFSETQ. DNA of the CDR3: TGCGCCAGCAGCTTGGGCTCGACAGGGGCATATAGCAATCAGCCCCAGCATTTT. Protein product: CASSLGSTGAYSNQPQHF.

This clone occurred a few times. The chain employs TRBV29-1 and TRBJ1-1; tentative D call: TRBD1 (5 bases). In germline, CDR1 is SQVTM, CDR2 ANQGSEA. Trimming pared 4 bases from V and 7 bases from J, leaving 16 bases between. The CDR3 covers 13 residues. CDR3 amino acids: CSVGKGHDSEAFF. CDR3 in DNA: TGCAGCGTTGGAAAGGGCCACGACAGTGAAGCTTTCTTT.

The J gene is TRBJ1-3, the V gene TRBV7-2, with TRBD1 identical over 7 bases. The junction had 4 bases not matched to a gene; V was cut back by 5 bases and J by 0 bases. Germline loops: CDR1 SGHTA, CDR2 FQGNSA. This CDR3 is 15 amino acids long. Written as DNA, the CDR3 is TGTGCCAGCAGCCCGGGACAGTTCTCTGGAAACACCATATATTTT. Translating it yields CASSPGQFSGNTIYF.

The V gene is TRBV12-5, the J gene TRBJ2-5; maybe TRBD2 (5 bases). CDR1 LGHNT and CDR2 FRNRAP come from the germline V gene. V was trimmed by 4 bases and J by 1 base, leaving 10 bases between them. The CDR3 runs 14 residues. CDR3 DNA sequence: TGTGCTAGTGGTTCCGCTAGCCGCCAAGAGACCCAGTACTTC. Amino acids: CASGSASRQETQYF.

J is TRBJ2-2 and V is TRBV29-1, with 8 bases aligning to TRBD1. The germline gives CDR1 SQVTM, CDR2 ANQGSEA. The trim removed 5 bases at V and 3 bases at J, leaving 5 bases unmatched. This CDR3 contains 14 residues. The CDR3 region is CSVSTGADTGELFF. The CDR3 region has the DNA TGCAGCGTTTCGACAGGGGCTGACACCGGGGAGCTGTTTTTT.

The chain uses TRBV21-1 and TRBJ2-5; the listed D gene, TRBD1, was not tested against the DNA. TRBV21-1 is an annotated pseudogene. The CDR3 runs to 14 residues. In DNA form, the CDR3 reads TGTGCCAGCAGCAGGACAGGGGGCAATGAGACCCAGTACTTC. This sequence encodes CASSRTGGNETQYF.

The CDR3 nucleotides are TGTGCCAGTAGTATAAGTTCAGGGGTGGACACCGGGGAGCTGTTTTTT. Amino acid sequence: CASSISSGVDTGELFF. V usage is TRBV19 and J usage is TRBJ2-2; D might be TRBD1 (6 bases). Deletions cut 2 bases from V and 3 bases from J, with 13 bases between. CDR1 and CDR2 from the germline V gene are LNHDA and SQIVND (reference sequence). This CDR3 contains 16 residues.

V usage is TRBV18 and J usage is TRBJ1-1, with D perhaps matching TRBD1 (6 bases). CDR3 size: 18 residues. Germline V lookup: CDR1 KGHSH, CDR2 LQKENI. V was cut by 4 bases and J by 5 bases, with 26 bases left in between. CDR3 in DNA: TGTGCCAGCTCACTATCCAGCTACCTAAGGGAGGGGGGGACTGAAGCTTTCTTT. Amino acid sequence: CASSLSSYLREGGTEAFF. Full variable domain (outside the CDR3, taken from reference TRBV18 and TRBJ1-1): NAGVMQNPRHLVRRRGQEARLRCSPMKGHSHVYWYRQLPEEGLKFMVYLQKENIIDESGMPKERFSAEFPKEGPSILRIQQVVRGDSAAYFCASSLSSYLREGGTEAFFGQGTRLTVV.